A single T cell receptor beta chain is shown here with its context. Amplification used 60 Vbeta primers and 13 Jbeta primers. Here immunoSEQ multiplex PCR was the method, and the copy in TCRdb shows in-frame clones only, minus some. Here the sample spans some 250,000 clones, over 80% being singletons. This sample stems from a study of cytomegalovirus exposure and HLA in healthy donors. The V end lost 4 bases, the J end lost 7 bases, and 14 bases lay between the germline ends. CDR1 is GTSNPN, CDR2 SVGIG, per germline (reference sequence). The CDR3 extends over 14 amino acids. This sequence was found in a woman aged 40 to 50 in good health and CMV-seropositive. The sequenced sample was PBMCs. The chain is built from TRBV30 and TRBJ1-6; weak D call: TRBD1 (5 bases). The chain's CDR3 is CAWNPGGENSPLHF. CDR3 in DNA: TGTGCCTGGAACCCGGGGGGGGAGAATTCACCCCTCCACTTT.